Given below is one TCR beta chain in context. The data were taken from a study of CD8+ T cells in alopecia areata. Reverse transcribed after extraction, RNA yielded cDNA as the sequencing template. Clones were read by immunoSEQ multiplex PCR, and TCRdb kept only the in-frame ones, dropping some. This sample has hundreds of thousands of clones; around 62% occur once, and the top ten carry less than 0.6%. This CDR3 is built from 15 residues. CDR1 and CDR2 from the germline V gene are SGHDT and YYEEEE. Trimming shortened V by 0 bases and J by 8 bases, and 14 bases separated the two germline ends. This specimen consisted of CD4+ T cells sorted from blood, obtained at week 0. The chain carries TRBV5-6 and TRBJ2-2; D ambiguous. The TCR was taken from a human donor with alopecia areata. The CDR3 DNA reads TGTGCCAGCAGCTTGGCCATCAGCGCTCGAGGGGAGCTGTTTTTT. Protein: CASSLAISARGELFF.